A single T cell receptor beta chain is shown here with its context. As yet, its antigen is unknown. The PCR used 60 Vbeta and 13 Jbeta primers. Clones were sequenced by immunoSEQ multiplex PCR, and TCRdb holds only the in-frame ones, with some missing. The data contain 150,000 to 200,000 clones, more than 85% of them seen just once; the ten biggest clones take up about 0.23%. The data derive from a study of cytomegalovirus exposure and HLA in healthy donors. The study's findings and limits: Analyses of presence/absence relied on an assumption of roughly uniform sequencing depth across donors. In a later analysis, at a false discovery rate of 0.05, fewer than 20,000 TCR beta sequences matched HLA alleles.

The ends lost 4 bases at V and 4 bases at J; junction bases unmatched: 14. This CDR3 has 17 residues. Germline V CDR1 and CDR2: LGHNA, YSLEER. This clonotype was sampled from a girl under three years old in good health and CMV-seronegative. Source material: PBMCs. The chain joins TRBV4-3 to TRBJ2-3, with 7 bases lining up with TRBD2. The CDR3 DNA reads TGCGCCAGCAGCCGAGAAATGGCGGGAGTAGGGGCAGATACGCAGTATTTT. Translated, it gives CASSREMAGVGADTQYF.